This T cell receptor beta chain was sequenced during a study of cytomegalovirus exposure and HLA in healthy donors. Turning to this clone: What it binds is unknown.

Findings and caveats of the study: In a later analysis, the majority of CMV-associated beta chains seemingly showed HLA restriction. In vitro checks showed that three CMV-associated chains really do target CMV antigens. Most of the TCR beta V segments (in an earlier analysis) were productive either about 90% or about 30% of the time.

The PCR employed 60 Vbeta primers together with 13 Jbeta primers. Produced via immunoSEQ multiplex PCR; TCRdb's table is partial and in-frame only. The sample lists 100,000 to 150,000 clones; roughly 79% were seen once. CDR1 is SGHNT and CDR2 is YYREEE in the germline V gene (reference sequence). Trimming cost V 2 bases and J 0 bases, with 9 bases left between them. The CDR3 loop spans 14 amino acids. This chain joins TRBV5-4 and TRBJ2-7; D is possibly TRBD2 (5 bases). Sequencing was done on a sample of PBMCs. The source of this sequence is a woman in her forties in good health and CMV-seronegative. CDR3 sequence: CASSFAGLSYEQYF. CDR3 coding DNA: TGTGCCAGCAGCTTCGCGGGTCTCTCCTACGAGCAGTACTTC. Supplemented by reference TRBV5-4 and TRBJ2-7, the full variable domain reads ETGVTQSPTHLIKTRGQQVTLRCSSQSGHNTVSWYQQALGQGPQFIFQYYREEENGRGNFPPRFSGLQFPNYSSELNVNALELDDSALYLCASSFAGLSYEQYFGPGTRLTVT.